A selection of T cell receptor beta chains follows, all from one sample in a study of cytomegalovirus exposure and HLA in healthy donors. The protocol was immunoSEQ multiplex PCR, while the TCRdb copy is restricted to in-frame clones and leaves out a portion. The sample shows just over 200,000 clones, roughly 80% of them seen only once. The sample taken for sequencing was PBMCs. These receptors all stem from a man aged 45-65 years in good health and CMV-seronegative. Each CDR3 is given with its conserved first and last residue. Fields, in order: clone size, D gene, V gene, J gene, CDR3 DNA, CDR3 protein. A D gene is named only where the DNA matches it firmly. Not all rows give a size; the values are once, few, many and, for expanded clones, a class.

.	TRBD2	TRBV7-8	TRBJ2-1	TGTGCCAGCAGCACGAGCGGGAGGGCCTCCAATGAGCAGTTCTTC	CASSTSGRASNEQFF
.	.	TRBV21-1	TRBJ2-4	TGTGCCAGCAGCAAAAGGCTAGTGGCCGCTTTTTTTGGCAAAAACATTCAGTACTTC	CASSKRLVAAFFGKNIQYF
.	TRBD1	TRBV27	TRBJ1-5	TGTGCCAGCAGGGGGACAGTGGCGAGCAATCAGCCCCAGCATTTT	CASRGTVASNQPQHF
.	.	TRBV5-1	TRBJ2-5	TGCGCCAGCAGCTTGAGGCCCAAAGGGGGATCTCAAGAGACCCAGTACTTC	CASSLRPKGGSQETQYF
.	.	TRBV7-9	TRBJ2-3	TGTGCCAGCAGCTCAAACAGGGTGAGAGATACGCAGTATTTT	CASSSNRVRDTQYF
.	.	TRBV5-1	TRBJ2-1	TGCGCCAGCAGCTTGGCGTCGACAGGTGGCTATGAGCAGTTCTTC	CASSLASTGGYEQFF
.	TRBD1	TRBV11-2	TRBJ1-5	TGTGCCAGCAGCTTACCAGGCCTCGACAGGGCCACCCAGCCCCAGCATTTT	CASSLPGLDRATQPQHF
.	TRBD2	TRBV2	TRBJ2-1	TGTGCCAGCACTCTAGGGACTAGCGAACGCAATGAGCAGTTCTTC	CASTLGTSERNEQFF
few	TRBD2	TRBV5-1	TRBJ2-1	TGCGCCAGCAGGTTCGTGCCTAGCGGCTCCTACAATGAGCAGTTCTTC	CASRFVPSGSYNEQFF
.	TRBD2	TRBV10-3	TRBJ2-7	TGTGCCATCAGTGAGTCGCGACCTTTGGGACTAGCGGGAGCGCTCGAGCAGTACTTC	CAISESRPLGLAGALEQYF
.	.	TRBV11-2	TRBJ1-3	TGTGCCAGCATCAGAGATTTGTCACCCGGGGACACCATATATTTT	CASIRDLSPGDTIYF
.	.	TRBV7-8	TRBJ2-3	TGTGCCAGCAGTTATACCGGGTCCTCCCTGACTAATACGCAGTATTTT	CASSYTGSSLTNTQYF
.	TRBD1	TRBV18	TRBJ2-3	TGTGCCAGCTCCCCCACAGGGGCCAGCACAGATACGCAGTATTTT	CASSPTGASTDTQYF
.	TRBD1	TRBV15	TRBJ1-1	TGTGCCACCAGCGCAACAGGGGTGAACACTGAAGCTTTCTTT	CATSATGVNTEAFF
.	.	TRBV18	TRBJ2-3	TGTGCCAGCTCACCGATGATCGGAGATACGCAGTATTTT	CASSPMIGDTQYF
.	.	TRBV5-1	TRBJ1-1	TGCGCCAGCAGCTTGGCAGGCAACACTGAAGCTTTCTTT	CASSLAGNTEAFF